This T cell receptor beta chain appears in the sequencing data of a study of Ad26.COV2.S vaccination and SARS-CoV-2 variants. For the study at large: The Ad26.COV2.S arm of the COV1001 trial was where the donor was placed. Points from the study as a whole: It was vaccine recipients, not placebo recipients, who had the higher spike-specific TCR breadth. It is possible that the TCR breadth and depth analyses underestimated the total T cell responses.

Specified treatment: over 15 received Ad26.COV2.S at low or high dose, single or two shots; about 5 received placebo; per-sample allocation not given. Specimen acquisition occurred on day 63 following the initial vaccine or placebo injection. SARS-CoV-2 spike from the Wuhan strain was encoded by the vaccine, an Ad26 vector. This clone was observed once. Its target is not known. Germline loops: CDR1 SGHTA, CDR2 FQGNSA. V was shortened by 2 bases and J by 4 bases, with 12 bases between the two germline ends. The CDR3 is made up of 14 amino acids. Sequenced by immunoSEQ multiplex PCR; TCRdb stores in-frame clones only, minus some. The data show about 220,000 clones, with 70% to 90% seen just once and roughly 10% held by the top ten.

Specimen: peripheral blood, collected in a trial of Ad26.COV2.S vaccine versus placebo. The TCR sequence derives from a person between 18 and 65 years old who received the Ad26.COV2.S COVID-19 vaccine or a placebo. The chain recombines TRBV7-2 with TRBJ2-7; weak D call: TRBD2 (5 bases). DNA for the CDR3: TGTGCCAGCAGCTTATCCGGACTCTCTTACGAGCAGTACTTC. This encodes CASSLSGLSYEQYF. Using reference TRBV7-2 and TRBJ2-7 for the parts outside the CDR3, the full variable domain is GAGVSQSPSNKVTEKGKDVELRCDPISGHTALYWYRQSLGQGLEFLIYFQGNSAPDKSGLPSDRFSAERTGGSVSTLTIQRTQQEDSAVYLCASSLSGLSYEQYFGPGTRLTVT.